These T cell receptor beta chains were read from a single sample in a study of T-cell memory formation after mild COVID-19. MiXCR, applied by TCRdb to the 5' RACE reads, yields one record per CDR3 protein. This sample has about 39,000 distinct CDR3 sequences, with around 6.1% found just once. The sequenced sample was PBMCs or a T cell subset sorted from them (not recorded which). Receptor source: an adult who had mild COVID-19 (a few samples of this study predate the infection). Cell type and time point are not known. Each CDR3 is given with its conserved first and last residue. A D gene is named only where the DNA matches it firmly. Expanded clones get a size class; other rows say once, few or many, or leave the size out.

few	TRBV25-1	TRBJ1-2	-	CASSLNNYGYTF	TGTGCCAGCAGTTTAAATAACTATGGCTACACCTTC
-	TRBV3-1	TRBJ1-5	-	CASSPSPGQPQHF	TGTGCCAGCAGCCCCTCTCCCGGTCAGCCCCAGCATTTT
-	TRBV29-1	TRBJ1-2	-	CSVELTAAYGYTF	TGCAGCGTCGAACTGACAGCTGCTTATGGCTACACCTTC
-	TRBV5-5	TRBJ1-1	-	CASSRMVNTEAFF	TGTGCCAGCAGCCGGATGGTGAACACTGAAGCTTTCTTT
-	TRBV12-3/TRBV12-4	TRBJ2-1	TRBD2	CASSLGTSGSNEQFF	TGTGCCAGCAGTTTGGGGACTAGCGGGAGTAATGAGCAGTTCTTC
many	TRBV12-3/TRBV12-4	TRBJ2-1	TRBD2	CASLSGSNNEQFF	TGTGCCAGTCTTAGCGGGAGTAACAATGAGCAGTTCTTC
many	TRBV6-6	TRBJ2-3	-	CASSYGGTDTQYF	TGTGCCAGCAGTTATGGGGGGACAGATACGCAGTATTTT
few	TRBV4-2	TRBJ1-1	-	CASSQDRSGPEAFF	TGTGCCAGCAGCCAAGATAGATCCGGACCTGAAGCTTTCTTT
many	TRBV28	TRBJ1-6	-	CASSPLGGRWSPLHF	TGTGCCAGCAGTCCCCTCGGGGGACGGTGGTCACCCCTCCACTTT
-	TRBV10-3	TRBJ2-7	-	CAIGTGDLSYEQYF	TGTGCCATCGGTACCGGGGATTTATCCTACGAGCAGTACTTC
-	TRBV24-1	TRBJ2-3	TRBD1	CATSDPKGAVADTQYF	TGTGCCACCAGTGACCCTAAGGGGGCGGTTGCAGATACGCAGTATTTT
-	TRBV18	TRBJ2-1	-	CASSKGRYNEQFF	TGTGCCAGCTCAAAGGGGCGTTACAATGAGCAGTTCTTC